The 16 T cell receptor beta chains presented below share a single source sample, sequenced in a study of blood T cell repertoires in COVID-19. Sequenced by immunoSEQ multiplex PCR; TCRdb stores in-frame clones only, minus some. The sample consists of about 170,000 clones, 86% of them appearing once. The sequenced sample consisted of peripheral blood. These receptors all come from a man in his 70s with acute or convalescent COVID-19.

The J gene is TRBJ1-1, the V gene TRBV3-1 (or the pseudogene TRBV3-2), with D tentatively TRBD1 (5 bases). CDR3 size: 15 residues. Trimming stripped 4 bases from V and 3 bases from J, with 15 bases between. Germline loops: CDR1 LGHDT, CDR2 YNNKEL (reference sequence). CDR3 protein: CASSPMGGGDTEAFF. CDR3 DNA sequence: TGTGCCAGCAGCCCCATGGGCGGGGGGGACACTGAAGCTTTCTTT.

V usage is TRBV7-2 and J usage is TRBJ2-7; D not certain. The CDR3 has 13 residues. Trimming removed 1 base at V and 6 bases at J, with 10 bases between. Per the germline V gene, CDR1 is SGHTA and CDR2 is FQGNSA. The CDR3 DNA is TGTGCCAGCAGCTTAGGCAACCTACGCGAGCAGTACTTC. Encoded protein: CASSLGNLREQYF.

The chain carries TRBV19 and TRBJ2-1; tentatively, D is TRBD1 (5 bases). The CDR3 has 15 residues. Germline V CDR1 and CDR2: LNHDA, SQIVND (reference sequence). V was shortened by 3 bases and J by 5 bases, with 14 bases between the two germline ends. The CDR3 DNA sequence: TGTGCCAGTAGTATTTGGACAAAGATCGACAATGAGCAGTTCTTC. Amino acid sequence: CASSIWTKIDNEQFF.

The chain is built from TRBV7-2 and TRBJ1-2, with 7 bases matching TRBD1. CDR1 and CDR2 from the germline V gene are SGHTA and FQGNSA. CDR3 length: 12 residues. J lost 7 bases, V lost 2 bases, and 1 base had no gene match. The DNA of the CDR3 is TGTGCCAGCAGCTTAAGGGGGCTTGGCTACACCTTC. It specifies CASSLRGLGYTF.

The rearrangement uses TRBV5-1 and TRBJ2-3, with 8 bases aligning to TRBD2. The V segment lost 2 bases and the J segment 4 bases; nucleotides outside the gene matches: 3. Per the germline V gene, CDR1 is SGHRS and CDR2 is YFSETQ. The CDR3 consists of 14 residues. This CDR3 is CASSFAGGSDTQYF. DNA for the CDR3: TGCGCCAGCAGCTTTGCGGGAGGCTCAGATACGCAGTATTTT.

The chain recombines TRBV18 with TRBJ1-4; D gene uncertain. Germline V gives CDR1 KGHSH, CDR2 LQKENI. V was trimmed by 1 base and J by 2 bases, leaving 17 bases between them. This CDR3 spans 18 amino acids. CDR3 region: CASSPQEAVPATNEKLFF. CDR3 DNA: TGTGCCAGCTCACCACAGGAGGCGGTCCCCGCGACTAATGAAAAACTGTTTTTT.

The V and J genes are TRBV29-1 and TRBJ1-2; 10 bases map to TRBD1. Germline trimming cut 6 bases from V and 8 bases from J; bases unmatched to any gene: 9. The germline V gene encodes CDR1 SQVTM and CDR2 ANQGSEA. CDR3 size: 13 residues. The CDR3 here is CSVTGTGVSGYTF. For the CDR3, the DNA is TGCAGCGTCACCGGGACAGGGGTTAGCGGCTACACCTTC.

This rearrangement joins TRBV29-1 to TRBJ2-7; 8 bases align to TRBD1. The CDR3 is 12 amino acids. Germline V gene lookup returns CDR1 SQVTM and CDR2 ANQGSEA. J gave up 4 bases and V 7 bases, and 6 bases lay outside the gene matches. The CDR3 region is CSARGPTYEQYF. The CDR3 nucleotides read TGCAGCGCCAGGGGGCCTACGTACGAGCAGTACTTC.

The chain is built from TRBV30 and TRBJ1-4, with D possibly TRBD1 on 6 matching bases. CDR3 length equals 15 residues. With 0 bases removed from V and 5 bases from J, the gap between germline ends came to 13 bases. Per the germline V gene, CDR1 is GTSNPN and CDR2 is SVGIG (reference sequence). The CDR3 sequence: CAWSVPWTVNEKLFF. Written as DNA, the CDR3 is TGTGCCTGGAGTGTACCCTGGACAGTAAATGAAAAACTGTTTTTT.

The genes are TRBV18 and TRBJ1-1; TRBD1 matches 7 bases. V lost 7 bases and J lost 3; bases outside the gene matches: 8. CDR1 KGHSH and CDR2 LQKENI come from the germline V gene. The CDR3 runs 14 residues. Here the CDR3 reads CASYLGQLDTEAFF. The CDR3 DNA reads as TGTGCCAGCTACTTGGGACAGCTCGACACTGAAGCTTTCTTT. Full variable domain (outside the CDR3, taken from reference TRBV18 and TRBJ1-1): NAGVMQNPRHLVRRRGQEARLRCSPMKGHSHVYWYRQLPEEGLKFMVYLQKENIIDESGMPKERFSAEFPKEGPSILRIQQVVRGDSAAYFCASYLGQLDTEAFFGQGTRLTVV.

The chain is built from TRBV5-5 and TRBJ1-5, with 7 bases that match TRBD1. The CDR3 runs 16 residues. The junction had 8 bases not matched to a gene; V was cut back by 5 bases and J by 0 bases. Germline loops: CDR1 SGHKS, CDR2 YYEKEE (reference sequence). The CDR3 DNA sequence: TGTGCCAGCAGGAAAGATGGGACAGTTAGCAATCAGCCCCAGCATTTT. This gives the protein CASRKDGTVSNQPQHF. The entire variable domain, with the rest obtained from reference TRBV5-5 and TRBJ1-5, is as follows: DAGVTQSPTHLIKTRGQQVTLRCSPISGHKSVSWYQQVLGQGPQFIFQYYEKEERGRGNFPDRFSARQFPNYSSELNVNALLLGDSALYLCASRKDGTVSNQPQHFGDGTRLSIL.

V is TRBV11-3 and J is TRBJ2-7, with a possible D match to TRBD1 (6 bases). The CDR3 contains 15 residues. The germline V gene has CDR1 SGHNT and CDR2 YENEEA. Trimming stripped 8 bases from V and 3 bases from J, with 20 bases between. This CDR3 reads CASGVLMRGSYEQYF. As DNA, the CDR3 is TGTGCCAGCGGGGTTTTGATGAGGGGGAGCTACGAGCAGTACTTC.

The V gene is TRBV10-1, the J gene TRBJ1-5; D not resolved. CDR3 length equals 15 residues. CDR1 is WNHNN and CDR2 is SYGVQD in the germline V gene (reference sequence). Deletions cut 7 bases from V and 6 bases from J, with 19 bases between. The CDR3: CASTATSTPGQPQHF. CDR3 DNA sequence: TGCGCCAGCACAGCTACCTCCACTCCGGGTCAGCCCCAGCATTTT.

The rearrangement links TRBV27 to TRBJ2-7, with D hard to call. V was cut by 0 bases and J by 3 bases, with 9 bases left in between. The CDR3 is 14 amino acids. From germline, CDR1 is MNHEY and CDR2 SMNVEV (reference sequence). CDR3 region: CASSLSPTIYEQYF. CDR3 in DNA: TGTGCCAGCAGTTTATCGCCTACCATCTACGAGCAGTACTTC.

This chain connects TRBV7-3 to TRBJ2-2, with TRBD2 identical over 8 bases. Germline trimming cut 2 bases from V and 6 bases from J; bases unmatched to any gene: 2. The CDR3 length is 14 residues. The germline V gene encodes CDR1 SGHTA and CDR2 FQGTGA. CDR3 nucleotide sequence: TGTGCCAGCAGCTTAGGGACTAGAGCCGGGGAGCTGTTTTTT. Protein: CASSLGTRAGELFF.

This rearrangement joins TRBV20-1 to TRBJ1-1; D gene unclear. Trimming removed 3 bases at V and 1 base at J, with 15 bases between. Germline lookup yields CDR1 DFQATT and CDR2 SNEGSKA (reference sequence). This CDR3 comprises 15 residues. DNA of the CDR3: TGCAGTGCTAGTGATGCGGGAATGGCGAACACTGAAGCTTTCTTT. Amino acid sequence: CSASDAGMANTEAFF.